This T cell receptor beta chain was recovered during a study of vaccination and CD4 T cells after COVID-19 (dated by TCRdb to the early 2020s). With respect to the entire study: Convalescent patients had a positive SARS-CoV-2 result on nasal swab PCR, and of these patients, several had mild disease and one had severe disease. The convalescent cohort included six males and four females, with two Hispanic individuals, seven Caucasians, two Asians and one multiracial person. Each participant got two doses of either the Pfizer-BioNTech BNT162b2 vaccine (n=8) or the Moderna mRNA-1273 vaccine (n=2). Post-COVID blood samples from convalescent patients were collected a median of roughly 100 days after diagnosis, with a range of 35 to 161 days. The time from the second vaccine dose to post-vaccine blood sampling had a median of around 72 days and ranged from roughly 13 to 241 days. Overlapping spike peptide pools from SARS-CoV-2 and from the common cold coronaviruses HCoV-NL63, HCoV-OC43 and HCoV-229E were used as culture stimuli. Control cultures received a CEFX viral epitope pool as the positive control, an HIV-1 Nef peptide pool as the negative control, or no peptide. In nine to eleven COVID-19 convalescent patients and 4 infection-naive healthy vaccine recipients, researchers compared the spike-specific CD4+ TCR repertoire from before mRNA vaccination with the repertoire from after. The research as a whole found: Relatively few convalescent patients were included in the study, and early timepoints after natural infection were not analyzed. In convalescent patients, a median around 86% of post-vaccine SARS-CoV-2-reactive clones were detected only after vaccination, suggesting vaccine-specific priming. The median count of SARS-CoV-2-reactive clonotypes went up from 20 to 25 after infection to about 40 after vaccination, although the change was not significant. In convalescent patients, nearly all vaccine-specific clones (304 of 307) were found to be mono-reactive for SARS-CoV-2 spike rather than cross-reactive with common cold coronaviruses.

The germline V gene yields SGHTA for CDR1 and FQGNSA for CDR2. V lost 1 base and J lost 6 bases, and the count of bases not matched to a germline gene is 0. Its CDR3 holds 13 amino acids, cysteine through phenylalanine. Only the CDR3 DNA stays, 39 bases, in frame from base 1. The treatment or condition label for this specimen denotes: roughly 10-day PBMC culture with coronavirus spike peptide pools or control peptides (ViraFEST assay). The study used the ViraFEST assay, which expanded antigen-specific T cells with peptide pools and then identified expanded clonotypes by TCR sequencing. The positive SARS-CoV-2 PCR tests of the convalescent patients were dated from March to December 2020, before the Alpha, Beta and Delta variants emerged in the United States. Each well held approximately 2 million PBMCs cultured in IMDM containing roughly 5% human AB serum and approximately 9.8 IU/ml IL-2, with 9 to 10 ug/ml peptide pools added. On days 3 and 7, half of the culture medium was replaced with fresh IL-2-containing medium. After about 11 days of culture, CD4+ T cells were isolated by negative selection using the EasySep CD4+ T cell isolation kit. PBMCs were separated from whole blood using Ficoll-Paque Plus gradient centrifugation and then either used fresh or cryopreserved at -140C. Each culture condition was generally run in triplicate wells.

The library was obtained by PCR. DNA from cultured CD4+ T cells underwent TCR sequencing with the Oncomine TCR Beta short-read assay at the Johns Hopkins FTIC core. The QIAamp micro DNA kit was used to extract genomic DNA from the cultured CD4+ T cells. The Oncomine TCR Beta libraries from cultured CD4+ T cells were pooled using unique dual indexes and then sequenced on an Illumina iSeq 100. Turning to the authors' computational methods: Non-productive sequences were removed, and CDR3s not starting with C, not ending with F or W, or shorter than 7 amino acids were discarded. Antigen-specific clonotypes were identified with the MANAFEST web application by comparing peptide-stimulated wells with reference and other culture wells. For a clone to be called positive, the clone needed an FDR below 0.05, an odds ratio above 5, and a productive frequency above 0.1% in at least two of three replicate wells. A clonotype was classed as cross-reactive if the clonotype showed significant expansion both in SARS-CoV-2 spike wells and in at least one common cold coronavirus spike condition. Levenshtein distances (stringdist) and unrooted phylogenetic trees (ape) in R version 3.6.1 were used to assess CDR3 homology. In-frame beta chains were kept once TCRdb had trimmed the public reads at Q25 with fastp and called clones with MiXCR. When rows share a CDR3 protein, they turn into one entry using the most common DNA and genes. The V and J calls and clone size are TCRdb's, not the authors'. This sample comprises about 13,000 distinct CDR3 sequences, nearly 60% of them detected only once. About a fifth of the sample lies in the top ten.

Turning to this clonotype: Which antigen it targets is not known. Per-nucleotide qualities are absent, and no much larger clonotype sits a single base away.

The chain is assembled from TRBV7-2 and TRBJ2-3, and 8 bases in between align with TRBD2. The TCR comes from a human donor with COVID-19. Specimen: cultured CD4+ T cells from blood, collected after SARS-CoV-2 vaccination. The DNA sequence is TGTGCCAGCAGCTTAGTAGCGGGGGATACGCAGTATTTT. This yields the protein CASSLVAGDTQYF.